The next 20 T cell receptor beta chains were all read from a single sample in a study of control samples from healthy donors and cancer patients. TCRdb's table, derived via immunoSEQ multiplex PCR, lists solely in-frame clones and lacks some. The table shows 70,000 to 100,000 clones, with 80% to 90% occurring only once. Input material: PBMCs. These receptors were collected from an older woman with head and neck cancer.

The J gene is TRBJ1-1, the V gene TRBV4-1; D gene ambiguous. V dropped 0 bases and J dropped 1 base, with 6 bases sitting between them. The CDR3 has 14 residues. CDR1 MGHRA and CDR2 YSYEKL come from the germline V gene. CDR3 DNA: TGCGCCAGCAGCCAAGAGTCTGCGAACACTGAAGCTTTCTTT. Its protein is CASSQESANTEAFF.

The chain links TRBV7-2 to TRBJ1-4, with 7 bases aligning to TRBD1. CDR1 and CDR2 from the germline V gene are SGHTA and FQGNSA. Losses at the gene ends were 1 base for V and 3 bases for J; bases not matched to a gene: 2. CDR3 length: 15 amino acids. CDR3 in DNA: TGTGCCAGCAGCTTAGTACAGGGGCCTAATGAAAAACTGTTTTTT. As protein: CASSLVQGPNEKLFF. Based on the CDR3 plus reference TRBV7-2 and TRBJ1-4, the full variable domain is GAGVSQSPSNKVTEKGKDVELRCDPISGHTALYWYRQSLGQGLEFLIYFQGNSAPDKSGLPSDRFSAERTGGSVSTLTIQRTQQEDSAVYLCASSLVQGPNEKLFFGSGTQLSVL.

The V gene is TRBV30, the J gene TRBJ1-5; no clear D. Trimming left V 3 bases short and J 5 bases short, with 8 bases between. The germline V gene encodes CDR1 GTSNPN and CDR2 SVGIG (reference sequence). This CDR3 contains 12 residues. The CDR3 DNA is TGTGCCTGGAGCTACAGAGATCAGCCCCAGCATTTT. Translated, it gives CAWSYRDQPQHF.

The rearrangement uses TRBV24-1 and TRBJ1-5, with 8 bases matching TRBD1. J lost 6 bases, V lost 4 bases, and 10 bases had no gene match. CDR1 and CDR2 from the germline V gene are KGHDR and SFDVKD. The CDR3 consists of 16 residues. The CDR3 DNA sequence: TGTGCCACCAGTGACGGCCGGCCAGGGGGCGGTCAGCCCCAGCATTTT. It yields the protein CATSDGRPGGGQPQHF.

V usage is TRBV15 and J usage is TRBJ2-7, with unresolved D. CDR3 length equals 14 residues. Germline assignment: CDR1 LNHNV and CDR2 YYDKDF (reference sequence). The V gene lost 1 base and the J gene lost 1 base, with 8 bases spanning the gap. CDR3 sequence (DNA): TGTGCCACCAGCAGAGGCATGGTTTCCTACGAGCAGTACTTC. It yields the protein CATSRGMVSYEQYF.

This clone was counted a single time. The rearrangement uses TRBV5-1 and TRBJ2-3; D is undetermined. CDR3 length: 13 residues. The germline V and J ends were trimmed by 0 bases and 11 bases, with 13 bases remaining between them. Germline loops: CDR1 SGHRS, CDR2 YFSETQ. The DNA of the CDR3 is TGCGCCAGCAGCTTGGGGCTTAGTCGCTGGCAGTATTTT. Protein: CASSLGLSRWQYF.

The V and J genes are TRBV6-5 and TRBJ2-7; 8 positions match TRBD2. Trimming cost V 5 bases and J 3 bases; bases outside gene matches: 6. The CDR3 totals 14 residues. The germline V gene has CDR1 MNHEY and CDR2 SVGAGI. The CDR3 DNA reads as TGTGCCAGCAGTCCGGGGGGGGCTAACTACGAGCAGTACTTC. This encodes CASSPGGANYEQYF.

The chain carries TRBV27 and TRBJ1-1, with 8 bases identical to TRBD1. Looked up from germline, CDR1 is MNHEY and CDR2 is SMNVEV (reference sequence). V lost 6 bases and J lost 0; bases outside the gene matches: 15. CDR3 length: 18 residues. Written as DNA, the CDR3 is TGTGCCAGCAGGAGAGCGACAGGGGCCCCTCATTTGAACACTGAAGCTTTCTTT. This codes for CASRRATGAPHLNTEAFF.

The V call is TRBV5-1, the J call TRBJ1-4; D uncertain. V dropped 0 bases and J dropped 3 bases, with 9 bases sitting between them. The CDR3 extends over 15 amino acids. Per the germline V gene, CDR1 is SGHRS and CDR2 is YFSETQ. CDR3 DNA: TGCGCCAGCAGCTTGGTAGGGTTCGCTAATGAAAAACTGTTTTTT. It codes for CASSLVGFANEKLFF. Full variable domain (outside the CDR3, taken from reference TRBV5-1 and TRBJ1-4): KAGVTQTPRYLIKTRGQQVTLSCSPISGHRSVSWYQQTPGQGLQFLFEYFSETQRNKGNFPGRFSGRQFSNSRSEMNVSTLELGDSALYLCASSLVGFANEKLFFGSGTQLSVL.

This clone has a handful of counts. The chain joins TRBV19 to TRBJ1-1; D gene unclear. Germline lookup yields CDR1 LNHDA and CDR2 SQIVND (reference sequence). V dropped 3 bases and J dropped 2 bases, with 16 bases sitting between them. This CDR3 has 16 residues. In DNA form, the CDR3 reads TGTGCCAGTAGTATCCGCCCGGGAAAAGAAAACACTGAAGCTTTCTTT. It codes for CASSIRPGKENTEAFF.

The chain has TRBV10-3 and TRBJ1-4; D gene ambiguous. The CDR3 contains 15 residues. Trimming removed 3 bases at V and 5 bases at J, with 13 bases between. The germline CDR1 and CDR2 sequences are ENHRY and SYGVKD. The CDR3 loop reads CAISDRRDENEKLFF. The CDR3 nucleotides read TGTGCCATCAGTGATAGACGAGACGAGAATGAAAAACTGTTTTTT.

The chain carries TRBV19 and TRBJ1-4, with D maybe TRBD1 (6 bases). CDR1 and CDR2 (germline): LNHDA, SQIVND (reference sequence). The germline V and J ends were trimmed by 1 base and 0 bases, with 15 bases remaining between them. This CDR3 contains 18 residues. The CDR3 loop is CASSIGVGGPATNEKLFF. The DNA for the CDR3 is TGTGCCAGTAGTATAGGAGTTGGGGGGCCTGCAACTAATGAAAAACTGTTTTTT.

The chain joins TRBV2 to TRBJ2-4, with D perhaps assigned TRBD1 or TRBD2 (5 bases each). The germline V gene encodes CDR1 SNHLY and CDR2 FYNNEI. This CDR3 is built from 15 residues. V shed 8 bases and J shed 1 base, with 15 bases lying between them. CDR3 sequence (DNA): TGTGCCAGCGCACTTGAGGGGTACGCCAAAAACATTCAGTACTTC. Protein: CASALEGYAKNIQYF.

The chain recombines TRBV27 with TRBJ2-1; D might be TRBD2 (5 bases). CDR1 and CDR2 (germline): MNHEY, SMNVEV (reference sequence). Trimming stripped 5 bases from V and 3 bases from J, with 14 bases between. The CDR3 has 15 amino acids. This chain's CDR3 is CASSPPTGLYNEQFF. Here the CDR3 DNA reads TGTGCCAGCAGTCCGCCGACTGGACTCTACAATGAGCAGTTCTTC.

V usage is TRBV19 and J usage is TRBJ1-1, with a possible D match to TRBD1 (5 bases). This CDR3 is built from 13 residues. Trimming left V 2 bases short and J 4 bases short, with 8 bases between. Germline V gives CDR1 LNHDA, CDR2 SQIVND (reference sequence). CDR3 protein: CASSIRGTTEAFF. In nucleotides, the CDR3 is TGTGCCAGTAGTATAAGGGGAACCACTGAAGCTTTCTTT. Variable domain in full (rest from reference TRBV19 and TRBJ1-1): DGGITQSPKYLFRKEGQNVTLSCEQNLNHDAMYWYRQDPGQGLRLIYYSQIVNDFQKGDIAEGYSVSREKKESFPLTVTSAQKNPTAFYLCASSIRGTTEAFFGQGTRLTVV.

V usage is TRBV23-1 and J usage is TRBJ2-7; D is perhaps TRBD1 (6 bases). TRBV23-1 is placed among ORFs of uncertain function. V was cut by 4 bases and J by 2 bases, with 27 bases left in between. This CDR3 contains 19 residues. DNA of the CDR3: TGCGCCAGCAGTCGGGCCAAAGGTAGGACAGCCCAAAACCCCTACGAGCAGTACTTC. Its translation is CASSRAKGRTAQNPYEQYF.

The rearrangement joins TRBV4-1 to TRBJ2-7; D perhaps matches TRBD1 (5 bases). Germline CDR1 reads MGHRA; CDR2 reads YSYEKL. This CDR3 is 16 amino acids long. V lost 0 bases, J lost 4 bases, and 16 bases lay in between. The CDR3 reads CASSQDKTGAEYEQYF. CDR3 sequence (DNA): TGCGCCAGCAGCCAAGATAAAACAGGCGCTGAATACGAGCAGTACTTC.

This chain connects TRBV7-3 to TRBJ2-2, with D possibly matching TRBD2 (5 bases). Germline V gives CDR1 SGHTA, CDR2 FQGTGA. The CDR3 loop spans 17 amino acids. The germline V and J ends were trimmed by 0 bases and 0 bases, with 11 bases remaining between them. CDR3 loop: CASSLTRTRANTGELFF. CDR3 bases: TGTGCCAGCAGCTTAACAAGGACTCGGGCGAACACCGGGGAGCTGTTTTTT.

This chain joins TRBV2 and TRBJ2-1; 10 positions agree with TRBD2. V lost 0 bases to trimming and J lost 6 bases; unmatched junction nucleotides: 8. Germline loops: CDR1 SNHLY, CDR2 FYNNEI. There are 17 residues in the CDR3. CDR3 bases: TGTGCCAGCAGTGAAGCGCGTTTACTAGCGGGATCCAATGAGCAGTTCTTC. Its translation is CASSEARLLAGSNEQFF. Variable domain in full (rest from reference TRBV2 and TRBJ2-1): EPEVTQTPSHQVTQMGQEVILRCVPISNHLYFYWYRQILGQKVEFLVSFYNNEISEKSEIFDDQFSVERPDGSNFTLKIRSTKLEDSAMYFCASSEARLLAGSNEQFFGPGTRLTVL.

The CDR3 DNA follows: TGTGCCTGGAGTGGTGGTATTTACGAAGCTTTCTTT. Translating it yields CAWSGGIYEAFF. The V call is TRBV30, the J call TRBJ1-1; D gene ambiguous. CDR1 and CDR2 (germline): GTSNPN, SVGIG (reference sequence). CDR3 length equals 12 residues. V was clipped by 1 base and J by 8 bases, with 11 bases between them.